The T cell receptor beta chain described here comes from a study of T cells in Graves' hyperthyroidism and ophthalmopathy. At the level of the study: Initial diagnosis, before any treatment, was when peripheral blood was collected. Points from the study as a whole: Researchers found most expanded thyroid clonotypes above 0.001 in blood as well. For ophthalmopathy, model prediction preceded onset by a median about 6 months.

It was RNA transcripts that yielded the amplified TCR beta CDR3 regions. HTBI primers were the set used in a first-round RT-PCR of the TCR CDR3. MiXCR, applied by TCRdb to the multiplex PCR reads, yields one record per CDR3 protein. The sample consists of under 130,000 distinct CDR3 sequences, less than 55% of them appearing once. On this clonotype: The antigen is unknown.

V was clipped by 10 bases and J by 4 bases; unmatched bases: 4. Per the germline V gene, CDR1 is ENHRY and CDR2 is SYGVKD. The CDR3 runs to 11 residues. The specimen was blood. The J gene is TRBJ2-7, the V gene TRBV10-3, with 7 bases lining up with TRBD2. The TCR comes from a man aged 35 to 55 with Graves' hyperthyroidism. The CDR3 nucleotides read TGTGCCACCGCGGGAGCATACGAGCAGTACTTC. It specifies CATAGAYEQYF.